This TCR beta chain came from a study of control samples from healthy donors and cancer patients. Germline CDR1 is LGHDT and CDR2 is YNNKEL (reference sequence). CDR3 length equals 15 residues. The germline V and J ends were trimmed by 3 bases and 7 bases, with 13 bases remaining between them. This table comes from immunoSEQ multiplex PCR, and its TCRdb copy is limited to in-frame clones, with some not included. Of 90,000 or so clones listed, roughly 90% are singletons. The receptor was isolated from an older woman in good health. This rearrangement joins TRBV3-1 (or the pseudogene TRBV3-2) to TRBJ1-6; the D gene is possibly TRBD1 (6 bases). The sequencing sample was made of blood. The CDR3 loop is CASSHRQAANSPLHF. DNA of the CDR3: TGTGCCAGCAGCCATAGACAGGCTGCCAATTCACCCCTCCACTTT.